This T cell receptor (beta chain) was retrieved from a study of molecular identifiers for immune sequencing clone quantification. CDR3 length: 19 amino acids. V shed 4 bases, J shed 4 bases, and the junction held 17 bases outside the gene matches. The germline V gene encodes CDR1 SGHRS and CDR2 YFSETQ. This clonotype was observed many times. MiXCR was run by TCRdb on the PCR reads, yielding one entry per CDR3 protein. Of 300,000 to 400,000 distinct CDR3 sequences in the sample, about a quarter were seen once. The rearrangement links TRBV5-1 to TRBJ2-5, with 12 bases matching TRBD2. Sequenced sample: naive CD8+ T cells from blood, with Jurkat cell RNA spiked in. Subset given: FACS-sorted CD8+CD4-CCR7+CD45RA+ naive T cells. The receptor was derived from a human donor in good health. Some libraries in this study had Jurkat cell RNA spiked in. The CDR3, as DNA: TGCGCCAGCAGCCCCCCTTACCTAGCGGGAGGGCTAGCAGGAGAGACCCAGTACTTC. It is translated as CASSPPYLAGGLAGETQYF.